The 6 T cell receptor beta chains below all came from one sample that was sequenced in a study of blood T cells in healthy people across ages (dated by TCRdb to about 2015). Library prep was done by 5' RACE. The sequencer was an Illumina HiSeq 2500. A second PCR of about 6 to 11 cycles was performed with a sample-barcoded 5' primer and a J-beta primer mix. Through fastp at Q25 and MiXCR, TCRdb rebuilt clones from the public reads, retaining in-frame beta chains. A single entry per CDR3 protein holds the most common genes and DNA from its merged rows. Here the sample has about 1,500,000 distinct CDR3 sequences; 28% occur a single time. Of the sample, 7% to 9% is held by the ten largest clones. The sequencing sample was made of blood. Receptors were obtained from a woman in her twenties or thirties in good health.

This clonotype was seen only once. The chain links TRBV30 to TRBJ1-1, with TRBD1 identical over 7 bases. With V trimmed by 3 bases and J by 2 bases, 3 bases remained unmatched. The CDR3 runs 13 residues. CDR1 and CDR2 from the germline V gene are GTSNPN and SVGIG (reference sequence). CDR3 protein: CAWRTGPNTEAFF. CDR3 DNA sequence: TGTGCCTGGAGGACAGGGCCCAACACTGAAGCTTTCTTT.

V and J are TRBV12-3 or TRBV12-4 and TRBJ1-5, with no clear D. This CDR3 contains 13 residues. Trimming cost V 4 bases and J 6 bases, with 10 bases left between them. CDR3 in DNA: TGTGCCAGCAGTTCCGCCATGGGTCAGCCCCAGCATTTT. Translated, it gives CASSSAMGQPQHF.

The chain carries TRBV6-5 and TRBJ1-4, with TRBD1 matching 9 bases. The CDR3 sequence is 15 residues long. Trimming removed 6 bases from V and 6 bases from J; junction bases left unmatched: 8. The V gene's germline CDR1 is MNHEY and CDR2 SVGAGI. The CDR3 loop reads CASSKPGQGYEKLFF. The DNA for the CDR3 is TGTGCCAGCAGCAAACCGGGACAGGGCTATGAAAAACTGTTTTTT.

J is TRBJ2-7 and V is TRBV6-1, with TRBD2 identical over 7 bases. Germline V gene data show CDR1 as MNHNS and CDR2 as SASEGT. This CDR3 spans 14 amino acids. The V gene end was trimmed by 4 bases and the J gene end by 7 bases; junction bases not matched to a gene: 10. As DNA, the CDR3 is TGTGCCAGCAGTGGTCGGGGGGTGGGAGGAGAGCAGTACTTC. Translation gives CASSGRGVGGEQYF.

The chain carries TRBV28 and TRBJ2-7; 8 bases align to TRBD1. Per germline, CDR1 MDHEN and CDR2 SYDVKM. This CDR3 has 16 residues. Trimming at V came to 4 bases and at J to 3 bases, leaving 11 bases not matched to a gene. This CDR3 is CASSSPRQGRYYEQYF. The CDR3 coding sequence is TGTGCCAGCAGTTCCCCTCGACAGGGGCGCTACTACGAGCAGTACTTC.

The chain uses TRBV5-1 and TRBJ1-4, with 7 bases identical to TRBD1. The V and J ends lost 0 bases and 14 bases, in that order; junction bases with no gene match: 19. CDR1 SGHRS and CDR2 YFSETQ come from the germline V gene. The CDR3 has 17 residues. The CDR3 coding sequence is TGCGCCAGCAGCTTGGAGCCCTCTAGGGGGCGCGAGGGAAAGCTGTTTTTT. This translates into CASSLEPSRGREGKLFF.